A selection of T cell receptor beta chains follows, all from one sample in a study of regulatory T cells in long-lasting Graves disease. MiXCR was run by TCRdb on the multiplex PCR reads, yielding one entry per CDR3 protein. The data hold 380,000 or so distinct CDR3 sequences, with 15% to 20% observed a single time. These data also featured in a second study, about T cells in Graves' hyperthyroidism and ophthalmopathy.

Here the sequenced sample was peripheral blood mononuclear cells (PBMCs), taken at new diagnosis, from a patient treated with antithyroid drugs. These receptors were taken from a woman between 18 and 30 years old with Graves disease. The CDR3 runs from the conserved cysteine through the conserved F or W. D genes are given only for firm matches. A clone size is listed for some rows: how often the clone was seen (once, few, many), or a class if it is expanded.

j_gene	abundance	v_gene	d_gene	CDR3aa	CDR3nt
TRBJ1-3	.	TRBV29-1	.	CSVGDTGNTIYF	TGCAGCGTCGGAGATACTGGAAACACCATATATTTT
TRBJ2-3	many	TRBV5-1	.	CASSSHNTDTQYF	TGTGCCAGCAGCTCTCACAACACAGATACGCAGTATTTT
TRBJ2-1	many	TRBV5-1	TRBD2	CASSPRLAGGHEQFF	TGCGCCAGCAGCCCTAGACTAGCGGGAGGTCATGAGCAGTTCTTC
TRBJ1-2	.	TRBV4-2	TRBD1	CASSQVPPGQGAPVYGYTF	TGTGCCAGCAGCCAAGTCCCCCCGGGACAGGGGGCCCCCGTCTATGGCTACACCTTC
TRBJ1-1	few	TRBV5-1	TRBD1	CASSSTGNGAEAFF	TGCGCCAGCAGCTCGACAGGGAATGGCGCTGAAGCTTTCTTT
TRBJ2-7	many	TRBV6-2/TRBV6-3	TRBD1	CASSNIGQGLYEQYF	TGTGCCAGCAGCAACATTGGACAGGGGCTCTACGAGCAGTACTTC
TRBJ2-7	many	TRBV5-8	TRBD2	CASSALAGDYEQYF	TGTGCCAGCAGCGCACTAGCGGGGGACTACGAGCAGTACTTC
TRBJ2-2	.	TRBV20-1	TRBD2	CSARDLLAGGFTGELFF	TGCAGTGCTAGAGACCTACTAGCGGGGGGTTTCACCGGGGAGCTGTTTTTT
TRBJ1-2	many	TRBV6-1	TRBD1	CASSLASDRGHHYGYTF	TGTGCCAGCAGTCTTGCCTCAGACAGGGGGCATCACTATGGCTACACCTTC
TRBJ2-1	.	TRBV3-1	.	CASSSLTYNEQFF	TGTGCCAGCAGCTCACTAACGTACAATGAGCAGTTCTTC
TRBJ2-1	many	TRBV9	.	CASSSGLGYNEQFF	TGTGCCAGCAGCTCCGGACTGGGTTACAATGAGCAGTTCTTC
TRBJ1-3	.	TRBV5-1	TRBD1	CASSPGQTDSGNTIYF	TGCGCCAGCAGCCCGGGACAGACAGACTCTGGAAACACCATATATTTT
TRBJ1-6	many	TRBV18	.	CASSPPGSSYNSPLHF	TGTGCCAGCTCACCTCCAGGGAGCTCCTATAATTCACCCCTCCACTTT
TRBJ2-2	many	TRBV18	.	CASSPLSTGELFF	TGTGCCAGCTCACCACTATCCACCGGGGAGCTGTTTTTT
TRBJ2-7	many	TRBV6-1	TRBD2	CASSRTSGVSYEQYF	TGTGCCAGCAGCCGGACTAGCGGGGTCTCCTACGAGCAGTACTTC
TRBJ2-7	many	TRBV28	.	CASRPFDGERHYEQYF	TGTGCCAGCAGGCCGTTTGATGGGGAGCGTCACTACGAGCAGTACTTC